What follows are 21 T cell receptor beta chains derived from one specimen sequenced in a study of T cells in Graves' hyperthyroidism and ophthalmopathy. Researchers amplified the TCR beta CDR3 regions from RNA transcripts. First-round RT-PCR of the TCR CDR3 relied on the HTBI primer set. TCRdb reanalysed the multiplex PCR reads using MiXCR and keeps one entry per CDR3 protein. The repertoire holds about 200,000 distinct CDR3 sequences, with about a sixth as singletons. Sequenced input: blood. All receptors come from a woman aged 45-65 years with Graves' hyperthyroidism.

Many counts were recorded for this clonotype. The chain couples TRBV28 to TRBJ1-2; D unclear. Germline CDR1 MDHEN, CDR2 SYDVKM. V lost 6 bases, J lost 4 bases, and 15 bases lay in between. The length of the CDR3 is 14 residues. CDR3: CASRRTGRVYGYTF. In DNA, the CDR3 is TGTGCCAGCAGGCGAACCGGGCGGGTCTATGGCTACACCTTC.

This clonotype was seen only a few times. The chain couples TRBV7-3 to TRBJ1-5; weak D call: TRBD1 (6 bases). Deletions cut 5 bases from V and 4 bases from J, with 27 bases between. CDR3 size: 19 residues. The germline V gene encodes CDR1 SGHTA and CDR2 FQGTGA. Written as DNA, the CDR3 is TGTGCCAGCAGCCCCACGGAGGTAAGGCCGAGGGGGTGTAATCAGCCCCAGCATTTT. As protein: CASSPTEVRPRGCNQPQHF.

This clonotype has just a few counts. V is TRBV12-3 or TRBV12-4 and J is TRBJ1-4; D is perhaps TRBD1 (5 bases). V dropped 3 bases and J dropped 1 base, with 9 bases sitting between them. This CDR3 comprises 15 residues. The CDR3 region has the DNA TGTGCCAGCAGTTTCGTGGGGGTAACTAATGAAAAACTGTTTTTT. It translates to CASSFVGVTNEKLFF.

This clonotype was found a few times. The rearrangement links TRBV7-9 to TRBJ2-7; TRBD2 agrees at 9 bases. The CDR3 has 17 amino acids. CDR1 and CDR2 (germline): SEHNR, FQNEAQ (reference sequence). The trim removed 4 bases at V and 4 bases at J, leaving 14 bases unmatched. Here the CDR3 DNA reads TGTGCCAGCAGCTCCTCTTTTCGTTCTAGCGGGATGTACGAGCAGTACTTC. Translation: CASSSSFRSSGMYEQYF.

At least ten counts were recorded for this clonotype. The chain couples TRBV24-1 to TRBJ2-5, with TRBD2 identical over 9 bases. Germline loops: CDR1 KGHDR, CDR2 SFDVKD. CDR3 size: 15 residues. The ends lost 4 bases at V and 5 bases at J; junction bases unmatched: 7. CDR3 residues: CATSESGRRGETQYF. CDR3 sequence (DNA): TGTGCCACCAGTGAAAGCGGGAGGAGAGGGGAGACCCAGTACTTC.

In its sample, this clonotype was seen many times. The J gene is TRBJ2-5, the V gene TRBV28; 14 bases match TRBD2. V gave up 5 bases and J gave up 0 bases; unmatched junction bases: 8. The germline CDR1 and CDR2 sequences are MDHEN and SYDVKM. The CDR3 totals 18 residues. The CDR3 here is CASSLGTSGSPYQETQYF. For the CDR3, the DNA is TGTGCCAGCAGTCTCGGGACTAGCGGGAGCCCGTACCAAGAGACCCAGTACTTC.

This clonotype came up many times. DNA for the CDR3: TGCGCCAGCAGCTTGGCCAGCGCAAGTTACAATGAGCAGTTCTTC. Translation: CASSLASASYNEQFF. V and J are TRBV5-1 and TRBJ2-1; D gene unclear. With 0 bases removed from V and 4 bases from J, the gap between germline ends came to 11 bases. CDR3 length: 15 residues. Germline assignment: CDR1 SGHRS and CDR2 YFSETQ.

This clonotype was counted at least ten times. The gene calls are TRBV30 and TRBJ2-1, with 9 bases fitting TRBD2. Germline V lookup: CDR1 GTSNPN, CDR2 SVGIG (reference sequence). There are 12 residues in the CDR3. Trimming removed 3 bases from V and 9 bases from J; junction bases left unmatched: 3. For the CDR3, the DNA is TGTGCCTGGAGAGGGACTAGCCTTGAGCAGTTCTTC. This sequence encodes CAWRGTSLEQFF. Filled out from reference TRBV30 and TRBJ2-1, the complete variable domain reads SQTIHQWPATLVQPVGSPLSLECTVEGTSNPNLYWYRQAAGRGLQLLFYSVGIGQISSEVPQNLSASRPQDRQFILSSKKLLLSDSGFYLCAWRGTSLEQFFGPGTRLTVL.

This clonotype was observed many times. The chain uses TRBV20-1 and TRBJ1-5; 8 nucleotides align to TRBD1. Germline V CDR1 and CDR2: DFQATT, SNEGSKA (reference sequence). J gave up 5 bases and V 0 bases, and 0 bases lay outside the gene matches. The CDR3 has 13 residues. The CDR3 coding sequence is TGCAGTGCTAGAGAGACAGGGGATCAGCCCCAGCATTTT. Translating it yields CSARETGDQPQHF.

This clonotype was seen repeatedly, ten times or more. CDR3 amino acids: CASSFGEGQPQHF. The CDR3 DNA reads as TGTGCCAGCAGCTTCGGGGAGGGGCAGCCCCAGCATTTT. V is TRBV7-6 and J is TRBJ1-5, with D possibly being TRBD1 (5 bases). The V gene's germline CDR1 is SGHVS and CDR2 FNYEAQ. The germline V and J ends were trimmed by 3 bases and 7 bases, with 10 bases remaining between them. This CDR3 region has 13 residues.

As to this clonotype: A much larger clone sits a single nucleotide away, making a read error possible. The genes are TRBV2 and TRBJ2-3; TRBD2 agrees at 7 bases. The CDR3 is 15 residues long. CDR1 is SNHLY and CDR2 is FYNNEI in the germline V gene. The CDR3 region has the DNA TGTGCCAGCAGTCCCGTAGCGGGCACTGGGGATACGCGGTATTTT. Encoded protein: CASSPVAGTGDTRYF.

This clonotype was observed at least ten times. The chain combines TRBV5-1 with TRBJ1-6; D gene ambiguous. The CDR3 is 16 residues long. The germline gives CDR1 SGHRS, CDR2 YFSETQ. Between the trimmed V and J ends, which lost 0 bases and 4 bases, there was a span of 11 bases. In nucleotides, the CDR3 is TGCGCCAGCAGCTTGGAGCGTGAACGGTATAATTCACCCCTCCACTTT. The encoded protein is CASSLERERYNSPLHF. Filled out from reference TRBV5-1 and TRBJ1-6, the complete variable domain reads KAGVTQTPRYLIKTRGQQVTLSCSPISGHRSVSWYQQTPGQGLQFLFEYFSETQRNKGNFPGRFSGRQFSNSRSEMNVSTLELGDSALYLCASSLERERYNSPLHFGNGTRLTVT.

In its sample, this clonotype was seen many times. This chain connects TRBV20-1 to TRBJ2-3, with TRBD1 matching 10 bases. Trimming removed 3 bases from V and 4 bases from J; junction bases left unmatched: 7. CDR3 size: 15 residues. CDR1 is DFQATT and CDR2 is SNEGSKA in the germline V gene (reference sequence). The CDR3 here is CSASPGTGASDTQYF. CDR3 in DNA: TGCAGTGCTAGTCCCGGGACAGGGGCGTCAGATACGCAGTATTTT.

Concerning this clonotype itself: A much larger clonotype is one base distant, so this may be a read error. The rearrangement uses TRBV6-2 or TRBV6-3 and TRBJ2-7, with 8 positions matching TRBD1. The J call may be faulty, since TRBJ2-1 better matches the DNA end. Germline loops: CDR1 MNHEY, CDR2 SVGEGT. The CDR3 length is 16 residues. The CDR3 DNA reads TGTGCCAGCAGCTACCGCCGGGACAGGACCTCCTACGAGCAGTTCTTC. Protein product: CASSYRRDRTSYEQFF.

The sample holds many counts of this clonotype. The CDR3 coding sequence is TGTGCCAGCAGCTTTGCGGACGATCAGCCCCAGCATTTT. Translated: CASSFADDQPQHF. The chain employs TRBV7-8 and TRBJ1-5; D remains ambiguous. The ends were cut back, 3 bases at V and 5 bases at J, with 8 bases in the middle. The CDR3 is made up of 13 amino acids. Looked up from germline, CDR1 is SGHVS and CDR2 is FQNEAQ.

The sample holds a few counts of this clonotype. The chain carries TRBV19 and TRBJ2-1, with 14 bases matching TRBD2. Germline CDR1 LNHDA, CDR2 SQIVND (reference sequence). J gave up 8 bases and V 0 bases, and 9 bases lay outside the gene matches. The CDR3 spans 18 residues. The DNA for the CDR3 is TGTGCCAGTAGTATAGATCGCCGGACTAGCGGGAGGAGGGATGAGCAGTTCTTC. Encoded protein: CASSIDRRTSGRRDEQFF.

The chain employs TRBV5-4 and TRBJ1-2; D may be TRBD1 (6 bases). Germline lookup yields CDR1 SGHNT and CDR2 YYREEE (reference sequence). V dropped 4 bases and J dropped 3 bases, with 16 bases sitting between them. CDR3 length equals 15 residues. The CDR3 is CASSEGGGADYGYTF. CDR3 in DNA: TGTGCCAGCAGCGAGGGAGGGGGGGCCGACTATGGCTACACCTTC.

This clonotype appeared many times. The chain recombines TRBV9 with TRBJ1-1; the D is unclear. The CDR3 is 11 amino acids. Trimming pared 2 bases from V and 6 bases from J, leaving 5 bases between. Germline V lookup: CDR1 SGDLS, CDR2 YYNGEE. The CDR3 reads CASSVGSEAFF. The CDR3 nucleotides read TGTGCCAGCAGCGTCGGTTCTGAAGCTTTCTTT. The full variable domain, in which reference TRBV9 and TRBJ1-1 provide the parts outside the CDR3, is DSGVTQTPKHLITATGQRVTLRCSPRSGDLSVYWYQQSLDQGLQFLIQYYNGEERAKGNILERFSAQQFPDLHSELNLSSLELGDSALYFCASSVGSEAFFGQGTRLTVV.

J is TRBJ2-1 and V is TRBV19, with a possible D match to TRBD2 (5 bases). Trimming cost V 1 base and J 2 bases, with 6 bases left between them. The length of the CDR3 is 14 residues. CDR1 is LNHDA, CDR2 SQIVND, per germline (reference sequence). The CDR3 sequence is CASSIGSAYNEQFF. Written as DNA, the CDR3 is TGTGCCAGTAGTATAGGTAGCGCCTACAATGAGCAGTTCTTC.

Many counts were recorded for this clonotype. This sequence joins TRBV27 and TRBJ2-7; 10 bases are shared with TRBD2. With V trimmed by 2 bases and J by 7 bases, 17 bases remained unmatched. In germline, CDR1 is MNHEY, CDR2 SMNVEV (reference sequence). The CDR3 sequence is 18 residues long. The CDR3 DNA reads as TGTGCCAGCAGTTTACAAGGTCTAGCGGGAGCCTCGCTAGGGGAGCAGTACTTC. Translation: CASSLQGLAGASLGEQYF.

This clonotype came up many times. The chain carries TRBV27 and TRBJ1-2; D is unresolved. The CDR3 is made up of 14 amino acids. V lost 6 bases and J lost 8, with 19 bases in between. Germline CDR1 reads MNHEY; CDR2 reads SMNVEV (reference sequence). The CDR3 reads CASSHGSLAKGYTF. The CDR3 DNA reads TGTGCCAGCAGCCACGGGAGCCTGGCCAAGGGCTACACCTTC.